This is a list of T cell receptor beta chains from one sample in a study of T cell responses to AZD1222 COVID-19 vaccine. Sequencing was performed with immunoSEQ multiplex PCR; in TCRdb, only in-frame clones are kept and a portion is missing. The sample has 100,000 to 150,000 clones, more than 80% seen once. The specimen was peripheral blood, collected 28 days after the second AZD1222 dose. The receptors stem from an adult who received the AZD1222 COVID-19 vaccine. Both conserved end residues are part of each CDR3. Each record gives: V gene, CDR3 protein.

TRBV19 CASSLEKSNQPQHF
TRBV7-8 CASSFREVRELFF
TRBV9 CASSLGGFDSPLHF
TRBV6-5 CASSYAQGSYNSPLHF
TRBV28 CASKGYYGYTF
TRBV5-1 CASSLFGATYEQYF
TRBV2 CASSLGRDDNSPLHF
TRBV7-2 CASSTSGGAGDEQYF
TRBV4-3 CASSQDKGTGYYNEQFF
TRBV30 CAWGRLNEKLFF
TRBV7-6 CASSLVGRGETEAFF
TRBV4-3 CASSDDQGSNNEQFF
TRBV5-1 CASSLETSGTDTQYF
TRBV7-9 CASSPQGAHITQYF
TRBV5-4 CASSLLGQGSNTEAFF
TRBV5-1 CASSLGGQINEKLFF
TRBV10-3 CAISEGEAQPQHF
TRBV6-5 CASRSLVSETQYF
TRBV10-3 CAITTDSYEQYF
TRBV11-2 CASSPETYYNEQFF
TRBV5-1 CASSTPGGNTEAFF
TRBV4-3 CASSQELRQSPSYEQYF
TRBV9 CASSAREVIGGETQYF
TRBV6-2/TRBV6-3 CASSSDWGVGETQYF
TRBV30 CAWTGVSASEAFF
TRBV12-3/TRBV12-4 CASRGRANYGYTF
TRBV6-5 CATRTGDYPTGELFF
TRBV7-9 CASSPRGPSGNTIYF
TRBV10-3 CAISESEGDSPLHF
TRBV30 CAWSVLAGTLNQPQHF
TRBV9 CASSDPGTGRLELFF
TRBV5-4 CASSPAGGSTDTQYF
TRBV30 CAWSVLGVASGYTF
TRBV19 CASSIAQGAYNEQFF
TRBV4-1 CASSQDYYSTDTQYF
TRBV20-1 CSAGRDEKLFF
TRBV28 CASSTPQGLGEQYF
TRBV11-2 CASSLGLLSGNTIYF
TRBV6-5 CASSLEGSTEAFF
TRBV5-1 CASSLDLAGLGFPDTQYF
TRBV10-3 CAITPGQGSNSPLHF
TRBV6-5 CASRNGATEQYF
TRBV7-2 CASSLGLAGGQETQYF
TRBV6-5 CASGVGGHSGNTIYF
TRBV24-1 CATRPRHIGGHPLYEQYF
TRBV4-2 CASSQDTPVISTPYEAFF
TRBV10-1 CASSESRGGETQYF
TRBV29-1 CSVEGISGAGGYTF